The 16 T cell receptor beta chains listed next were all sequenced from one sample in a study of post-analysis software for immune sequencing data. Study-wide results and limits: Patients used about five TRBV segments, including TRBV5-6, TRBV5-1 and TRBV20-1, more often than controls.

These receptors' targets are unknown. Prepared libraries of TCR beta cDNA carried unique molecular identifiers. Each CDR3 protein is one row after TCRdb ran MiXCR on the PCR reads. The sample holds a few hundred thousand distinct CDR3 sequences, 34% seen once. The specimen sequenced was blood. Source of these receptors: a girl aged 2 to 17 with multiple sclerosis.

The genes are TRBV12-3 or TRBV12-4 and TRBJ2-1; 7 nucleotides line up with TRBD2. The CDR3 length is 17 residues. V lost 3 bases, J lost 2 bases, and 10 bases stayed unmatched. This CDR3 reads CASSFGQRGETYNEQFF. The CDR3 DNA sequence: TGTGCCAGCAGTTTCGGGCAACGGGGGGAAACCTACAATGAGCAGTTCTTC.

This clonotype was detected only once. The chain uses TRBV7-9 and TRBJ2-3; no firm D call. The CDR3 extends over 15 amino acids. Germline CDR1 and CDR2: SEHNR and FQNEAQ (reference sequence). Trimming left V 3 bases short and J 2 bases short, with 12 bases between. This chain's CDR3 is CASSFRNGLTDTQYF. CDR3 DNA sequence: TGTGCCAGCAGCTTTCGGAACGGCCTCACAGATACGCAGTATTTT.

This chain uses TRBV6-6 with TRBJ1-5; the D is unclear. There are 14 residues in the CDR3. V lost 8 bases and J 1 base, leaving 12 bases between the germline ends. The germline CDR1 and CDR2 sequences are MNHNY and SVGAGI (reference sequence). CDR3 region: CASAADYSNQPQHF. The DNA for the CDR3 is TGTGCCAGCGCGGCAGATTACAGCAATCAGCCCCAGCATTTT.

The chain has TRBV7-9 and TRBJ2-7, with D perhaps TRBD1 (6 bases). Trimming cost V 6 bases and J 3 bases, with 21 bases left between them. Germline V CDR1 and CDR2: SEHNR, FQNEAQ (reference sequence). The CDR3 runs 16 residues. The CDR3 loop reads CASSPDSLNPNYEQYF. CDR3 nucleotide sequence: TGTGCCAGCAGTCCGGACAGTCTCAACCCAAACTACGAGCAGTACTTC.

V is TRBV7-9 and J is TRBJ1-6; TRBD1 matches 9 bases. The trim removed 5 bases at V and 4 bases at J, leaving 6 bases unmatched. The CDR3 contains 16 residues. The germline V gene has CDR1 SEHNR and CDR2 FQNEAQ (reference sequence). DNA for the CDR3: TGTGCCAGCAGCCACCCGGGACAGGGATATAATTCACCCCTCCACTTT. Protein sequence: CASSHPGQGYNSPLHF.

The chain carries TRBV27 and TRBJ2-7, with D tentatively TRBD1 (6 bases). The V end lost 4 bases, the J end lost 0 bases, and 10 bases lay between the germline ends. The CDR3 runs to 14 residues. CDR1 and CDR2 from the germline V gene are MNHEY and SMNVEV (reference sequence). This CDR3 is CASSSYRDSYEQYF. The CDR3 nucleotides read TGTGCCAGCAGTTCCTACAGGGACTCCTACGAGCAGTACTTC.

About this clonotype: A read error may produce the germline difference seen at one junction end. The rearrangement links TRBV18 to TRBJ1-6; no firm D call. The length of the CDR3 is 18 residues. Germline CDR1 KGHSH, CDR2 LQKENI. DNA of the CDR3: TGTGCCAGCTCACGAGGACTGCCTCCTGGGCTAGTTAATTTACCCCTCCACTTT. It yields the protein CASSRGLPPGLVNLPLHF.

The chain carries TRBV29-1 and TRBJ2-1; 7 positions match TRBD2. With V trimmed by 6 bases and J by 9 bases, 11 bases remained unmatched. This CDR3 region has 13 residues. The V gene's germline CDR1 is SQVTM and CDR2 ANQGSEA. CDR3 in DNA: TGCAGCGTGAAATCGGGGGGAAACATTGAGCAGTTCTTC. Translation gives CSVKSGGNIEQFF.

A remark on this clonotype: Germline is not matched at one junction end, which may reflect a read error. The chain uses TRBV24-1 and TRBJ2-5, with TRBD1 identical over 8 bases. This CDR3 comprises 17 residues. CDR1 KGHDR and CDR2 SFDVKD come from the germline V gene. CDR3 in DNA: TGTGCCACCAGTGATTTGGCAGGGGGCCTTGGCTTGGAGACCCTGTACTTC. This encodes CATSDLAGGLGLETLYF.

This clonotype was found many times. The chain carries TRBV6-5 and TRBJ2-5; TRBD2 matches at 9 bases. Germline V CDR1 and CDR2: MNHEY, SVGAGI. CDR3 length: 15 residues. Unmatched junction bases numbered 2, after V lost 2 bases and J lost 1 base. Here the CDR3 DNA reads TGTGCCAGCAGTTACGGCGGGGGGGCCCAAGAGACCCAGTACTTC. It is translated as CASSYGGGAQETQYF.

This clonotype was counted between two and nine times. The genes are TRBV29-1 and TRBJ2-4, with a possible D match to TRBD1 (6 bases). Per germline, CDR1 SQVTM and CDR2 ANQGSEA. The CDR3 consists of 11 residues. Trimming stripped 4 bases from V and 7 bases from J, with 8 bases between. The CDR3 sequence is CSVGDMNIQYF. The CDR3 nucleotides are TGCAGCGTTGGGGACATGAACATTCAGTACTTC.

The table lists this clonotype with a few counts. This sequence joins TRBV6-1 and TRBJ2-3; 10 bases fit TRBD1. This CDR3 has 17 amino acids. Germline CDR1 reads MNHNS; CDR2 reads SASEGT. With 8 bases clipped from V and 2 bases from J, the junction kept 13 bases outside the gene matches. CDR3 in DNA: TGTGCCAGCCAACGACAGGGGGCTATGGGCATCACAGATACGCAGTATTTT. Encoded protein: CASQRQGAMGITDTQYF.

The CDR3: CASSLGVGGNQPQHF. In DNA, the CDR3 is TGCGCCAGCAGCTTGGGTGTAGGGGGCAATCAGCCCCAGCATTTT. V gene TRBV5-1 combines with J gene TRBJ1-5, with a possible D match to TRBD1 (5 bases). The V gene's germline CDR1 is SGHRS and CDR2 YFSETQ. This CDR3 is built from 15 residues. Trimming cost V 0 bases and J 2 bases, with 9 bases left between them.

J is TRBJ2-3 and V is TRBV7-6; D ambiguous. CDR3 size: 17 residues. V dropped 0 bases and J dropped 0 bases, with 13 bases sitting between them. Germline V lookup: CDR1 SGHVS, CDR2 FNYEAQ. The CDR3 is CASSLAQVATSTDTQYF. In nucleotides, the CDR3 is TGTGCCAGCAGCTTAGCGCAGGTGGCGACTAGCACAGATACGCAGTATTTT.

The genes are TRBV10-3 and TRBJ2-1; 8 positions agree with TRBD2. Germline V gene data show CDR1 as ENHRY and CDR2 as SYGVKD. The CDR3 extends over 17 amino acids. Trimming removed 4 bases from V and 7 bases from J; junction bases left unmatched: 15. The DNA for the CDR3 is TGTGCCATCAGTGCGGGGGGTAGCGGGGCCATGGCGAATGAGCAGTTCTTC. Translation gives CAISAGGSGAMANEQFF.

The chain has TRBV29-1 and TRBJ1-2; TRBD1 aligns across 8 bases. Germline CDR1 and CDR2: SQVTM and ANQGSEA. This CDR3 has 14 amino acids. V lost 4 bases, J lost 6 bases, and 10 bases stayed unmatched. CDR3 amino acids: CSVVVEDRVNGYTF. In nucleotides, the CDR3 is TGCAGCGTTGTCGTCGAGGACAGGGTGAATGGCTACACCTTC.